These 18 T cell receptor beta chains share one sample of origin, sequenced in a study of blood T cell repertoires in COVID-19. Clones were sequenced by immunoSEQ multiplex PCR, and TCRdb holds only the in-frame ones, with some missing. Here the sample spans 350,000 to 400,000 clones, roughly nine tenths being singletons. The sample taken for sequencing was peripheral blood. These receptor sequences come from a woman in her twenties or thirties with COVID-19, enrolled during active disease.

The V gene is TRBV28, the J gene TRBJ2-3, with 7 bases lining up with TRBD1. The V and J ends lost 5 bases and 2 bases, in that order; junction bases with no gene match: 10. Germline V gene data show CDR1 as MDHEN and CDR2 as SYDVKM. The CDR3 runs 16 residues. The CDR3 here is CASSPPDREITDTQYF. The CDR3 nucleotides are TGTGCCAGCAGTCCCCCCGACAGGGAAATCACAGATACGCAGTATTTT.

This chain joins TRBV4-3 and TRBJ2-1; D call uncertain. Germline lookup yields CDR1 LGHNA and CDR2 YSLEER. Trimming left V 0 bases short and J 8 bases short, with 17 bases between. The CDR3 totals 16 residues. The DNA of the CDR3 is TGCGCCAGCAGCCAAGATATCCCCCCTAGGTCCGATGAGCAGTTCTTC. Encoded protein: CASSQDIPPRSDEQFF.

This chain joins TRBV10-3 and TRBJ2-2; a possible D gene is TRBD2 (6 bases). From germline, CDR1 is ENHRY and CDR2 SYGVKD. This CDR3 region has 18 residues. V dropped 8 bases and J dropped 0 bases, with 22 bases sitting between them. CDR3 sequence: CAIGGDGELSANTGELFF. CDR3 nucleotides: TGTGCCATCGGCGGGGACGGAGAACTGTCCGCGAACACCGGGGAGCTGTTTTTT.

This chain links TRBV5-6 with TRBJ2-5; 8 bases are a match to TRBD1. Losses at the gene ends were 5 bases for V and 5 bases for J; bases not matched to a gene: 8. The CDR3 has 14 amino acids. Germline CDR1 is SGHDT and CDR2 is YYEEEE. CDR3 DNA sequence: TGTGCCAGCAGTTACCAGGGGGCATGGGAGACCCAGTACTTC. It codes for CASSYQGAWETQYF. The full variable domain, completed using reference TRBV5-6 and TRBJ2-5, is DAGVTQSPTHLIKTRGQQVTLRCSPKSGHDTVSWYQQALGQGPQFIFQYYEEEERQRGNFPDRFSGHQFPNYSSELNVNALLLGDSALYLCASSYQGAWETQYFGPGTRLLVL.

This clone has a handful of counts. The chain couples TRBV4-2 to TRBJ2-7, with TRBD2 matching 8 bases. V shed 1 base and J 4 bases; nucleotides not matched to a gene: 6. Germline CDR1 is LGHNA and CDR2 is YNFKEQ. The length of the CDR3 is 15 residues. Here the CDR3 reads CASSQAGTSPYEQYF. The CDR3 DNA is TGTGCCAGCAGCCAAGCCGGGACTAGTCCGTACGAGCAGTACTTC.

The chain combines TRBV2 with TRBJ2-1; the D gene is possibly TRBD1 (6 bases). The V end was cut by 4 bases, the J end by 6 bases, with 16 bases between. Germline CDR1 and CDR2: SNHLY and FYNNEI. This CDR3 has 15 residues. CDR3 in amino acids: CASSGGFIRGNEQFF. CDR3 sequence (DNA): TGTGCCAGCAGTGGGGGTTTCATCAGGGGCAATGAGCAGTTCTTC.

The chain combines TRBV19 with TRBJ2-3; TRBD2 agrees at 9 bases. V dropped 4 bases and J dropped 6; count of bases not matched to a gene: 11. Germline-derived CDR1 and CDR2 are LNHDA and SQIVND (reference sequence). CDR3 length: 16 amino acids. CDR3 sequence: CASSSGRTSAMDTQYF. For the CDR3, the DNA is TGTGCCAGTAGTAGTGGTAGGACTAGCGCAATGGATACGCAGTATTTT. Variable domain in full (rest from reference TRBV19 and TRBJ2-3): DGGITQSPKYLFRKEGQNVTLSCEQNLNHDAMYWYRQDPGQGLRLIYYSQIVNDFQKGDIAEGYSVSREKKESFPLTVTSAQKNPTAFYLCASSSGRTSAMDTQYFGPGTRLTVL.

The CDR3 bases are TGCGCCAGCAGCTTGGACCCCACGGGGGCGGGAGTAGAGACCCAGTACTTC. Translating gives CASSLDPTGAGVETQYF. The chain is built from TRBV5-1 and TRBJ2-5; perhaps TRBD2 as D (7 bases). Trimming took 0 bases from V and 4 from J, leaving 19 bases between them. The CDR3 sequence is 17 residues long. CDR1 SGHRS and CDR2 YFSETQ come from the germline V gene.

The rearrangement links TRBV3-1 (or the pseudogene TRBV3-2) to TRBJ2-7; maybe TRBD2 (6 bases). Germline V gives CDR1 LGHDT, CDR2 YNNKEL (reference sequence). The V and J ends lost 4 bases and 1 base respectively, with 20 bases between them. The CDR3 totals 17 residues. The CDR3 loop reads CASSPLSTGERSYEQYF. As DNA, the CDR3 is TGTGCCAGCAGCCCCCTCTCAACGGGGGAGAGGTCCTACGAGCAGTACTTC.

The J gene is TRBJ2-7, the V gene TRBV4-2; 14 nucleotides match TRBD2. This CDR3 is built from 19 residues. The V and J ends lost 4 bases and 3 bases, in that order; junction bases with no gene match: 14. Germline CDR1 is LGHNA and CDR2 is YNFKEQ. This chain's CDR3 is CASSPIHGLAGGSGYEQYF. Written as DNA, the CDR3 is TGTGCCAGCAGCCCCATCCACGGACTAGCGGGGGGTTCCGGCTACGAGCAGTACTTC.

This sequence joins TRBV4-3 and TRBJ2-2; D is perhaps TRBD2 (7 bases). The CDR3 has 15 amino acids. V was trimmed by 0 bases and J by 6 bases, leaving 11 bases between them. Germline-derived CDR1 and CDR2 are LGHNA and YSLEER. CDR3 protein: CASSQDLGGAGELFF. CDR3 nucleotide sequence: TGCGCCAGCAGCCAAGATTTAGGGGGGGCCGGGGAGCTGTTTTTT.

V gene TRBV10-2 combines with J gene TRBJ2-5; weak D call: TRBD1 (5 bases). The CDR3 covers 16 residues. The ends were cut back, 6 bases at V and 2 bases at J, with 19 bases in the middle. Germline values: CDR1 WSHSY, CDR2 SAAADI. The CDR3, as DNA: TGCGCCAGCAGGGACCCTTACAGGCCTTCACAAGAGACCCAGTACTTC. It codes for CASRDPYRPSQETQYF.

This clone was observed a handful of times. This sequence joins TRBV19 and TRBJ1-6, with D perhaps matching TRBD1 (6 bases). The CDR3 is 14 residues long. Trimming stripped 6 bases from V and 9 bases from J, with 15 bases between. Germline CDR1 LNHDA, CDR2 SQIVND (reference sequence). CDR3 in amino acids: CASREQGVGSPLHF. CDR3 nucleotide sequence: TGTGCCAGTAGAGAACAGGGAGTAGGTTCACCCCTCCACTTT.

V is TRBV7-2 and J is TRBJ1-5; 7 positions match TRBD1. Germline V gene lookup returns CDR1 SGHTA and CDR2 FQGNSA. This CDR3 is built from 16 residues. Losses at the gene ends were 5 bases for V and 4 bases for J; bases not matched to a gene: 11. The CDR3 DNA follows: TGTGCCAGCAGCCGCCTCAACAGGGGTGCTAATCAGCCCCAGCATTTT. This gives the protein CASSRLNRGANQPQHF. The variable domain in full, completed from reference TRBV7-2 and TRBJ1-5, reads GAGVSQSPSNKVTEKGKDVELRCDPISGHTALYWYRQSLGQGLEFLIYFQGNSAPDKSGLPSDRFSAERTGGSVSTLTIQRTQQEDSAVYLCASSRLNRGANQPQHFGDGTRLSIL.

About this clone itself: A junction end diverges from the germline sequence, so it may reflect a read error. The chain links TRBV7-7 to TRBJ2-1, with a tentative D call TRBD2 (6 bases). Germline V gene data show CDR1 as SSHAT and CDR2 as FNYEAQ (reference sequence). The CDR3 loop spans 14 amino acids. The CDR3, as DNA: TGTGCTAGCAGTCGGGGACTCTCCTACAATGAGCAGTTCTTC. This gives the protein CASSRGLSYNEQFF.

This clone is a singleton in its sample. The chain joins TRBV18 to TRBJ1-1; TRBD1 might be the D (6 bases). Trimming stripped 3 bases from V and 1 base from J, with 12 bases between. Germline-derived CDR1 and CDR2 are KGHSH and LQKENI. The CDR3 runs 15 residues. The CDR3 sequence: CASSPRTEANTEAFF. The DNA of the CDR3 is TGTGCCAGCTCACCCAGGACAGAAGCGAACACTGAAGCTTTCTTT.

V usage is TRBV11-3 and J usage is TRBJ2-3; D remains unclear. Trimming left V 7 bases short and J 0 bases short, with 11 bases between. CDR3 length equals 14 residues. Germline CDR1 is SGHNT and CDR2 is YENEEA. Here the CDR3 reads CASKVQVSTDTQYF. The CDR3 bases are TGTGCCAGCAAAGTGCAGGTTAGCACAGATACGCAGTATTTT.

This clone was detected only a few times. The V and J genes are TRBV15 and TRBJ2-3; possibly TRBD2 for D (6 bases). The germline V and J ends were trimmed by 4 bases and 1 base, with 12 bases remaining between them. The CDR3 loop spans 15 amino acids. Germline V gene sequence: CDR1 LNHNV, CDR2 YYDKDF (reference sequence). The CDR3 DNA reads TGTGCCACCAGCAAGGCCGGGGAGGGCACAGATACGCAGTATTTT. Translating gives CATSKAGEGTDTQYF.